A single sample is the source of the 12 T cell receptor beta chains below, sequenced in a study of T cells after somatic rescue of genetic block. Profiled with immunoSEQ multiplex PCR; TCRdb holds only in-frame clones, not every one. This sample has roughly 92,000 clones, with 75% to 90% found just once. Sequencing used peripheral blood mononuclear cells (PBMCs). The source is a woman aged 18 to 35.

This clone was counted once. This sequence joins TRBV5-1 and TRBJ2-4, with a possible D match to TRBD2 (6 bases). Trimming cost V 4 bases and J 0 bases, with 14 bases left between them. This CDR3 is built from 16 residues. The V gene's germline CDR1 is SGHRS and CDR2 YFSETQ. For the CDR3, the DNA is TGCGCCAGCAGCGGGGGGACTCCAGTAGCCAAAAACATTCAGTACTTC. It codes for CASSGGTPVAKNIQYF.

This clone appeared a few times. The chain recombines TRBV7-9 with TRBJ1-1; D uncertain. Per germline, CDR1 SEHNR and CDR2 FQNEAQ (reference sequence). V was pared by 2 bases and J by 1 base, with 14 bases between. The CDR3 is 16 amino acids. The CDR3 nucleotides read TGTGCCAGCAGCTTAAGGATGCAGCTTGCGAACACTGAAGCTTTCTTT. It codes for CASSLRMQLANTEAFF.

The V gene is TRBV27, the J gene TRBJ1-1; D might be TRBD1 (5 bases). This CDR3 is 14 amino acids long. Per the germline V gene, CDR1 is MNHEY and CDR2 is SMNVEV (reference sequence). V was shortened by 3 bases and J by 7 bases, with 15 bases between the two germline ends. The CDR3 region is CASSFSGTQNEAFF. DNA for the CDR3: TGTGCCAGCAGTTTCTCAGGGACGCAGAATGAAGCTTTCTTT.

This chain uses TRBV12-5 with TRBJ2-3; no clear D gene. The V end lost 4 bases, the J end lost 3 bases, and 26 bases lay between the germline ends. The CDR3 has 19 amino acids. Germline loops: CDR1 LGHNT, CDR2 FRNRAP. In DNA, the CDR3 is TGTGCTAGTGGTTCCTACAGTGGTCTAAAACTCGGAAGGACAGATACGCAGTATTTT. Its protein is CASGSYSGLKLGRTDTQYF.

V is TRBV5-1 and J is TRBJ1-1; D unresolved. Germline-derived CDR1 and CDR2 are SGHRS and YFSETQ. The CDR3 has 15 residues. Trimming left V 2 bases short and J 4 bases short, with 15 bases between. As DNA, the CDR3 is TGCGCCAGCAGCTTCGCGCCCATGGTAAGCACTGAAGCTTTCTTT. Protein product: CASSFAPMVSTEAFF.

A remark on this clone: This sequence may be a read error, since a much larger clone differs from it by one base. The chain uses TRBV7-6 and TRBJ1-5; TRBD1 aligns across 10 bases. Looked up from germline, CDR1 is SGHVS and CDR2 is FNYEAQ. The trim removed 5 bases at V and 5 bases at J, leaving 3 bases unmatched. This CDR3 region has 14 residues. The CDR3 DNA reads TGTGCCAGCAGCCCCGGGACAGGGGATCAGCCCCAGCATTTT. Translated: CASSPGTGDQPQHF.

This clone appeared a single time. V and J are TRBV20-1 and TRBJ2-5, with unresolved D. This CDR3 comprises 11 residues. V was shortened by 3 bases and J by 4 bases, with 6 bases between the two germline ends. CDR1 DFQATT and CDR2 SNEGSKA come from the germline V gene (reference sequence). CDR3 sequence (DNA): TGCAGTGCTAGGCTTGGAGAGACCCAGTACTTC. Protein: CSARLGETQYF.

This clone was recorded a few times. The chain employs TRBV10-3 and TRBJ1-4; the D is unclear. Germline V CDR1 and CDR2: ENHRY, SYGVKD. The germline V and J ends were trimmed by 4 bases and 3 bases, with 6 bases remaining between them. This CDR3 has 13 amino acids. The CDR3 bases are TGTGCCATCAGTGGGGCCCCTAATGAAAAACTGTTTTTT. Translated: CAISGAPNEKLFF.

The gene calls are TRBV11-1 and TRBJ2-1, with TRBD2 identical over 16 bases. Germline CDR1 and CDR2: SGHAT and FQDESV (reference sequence). CDR3 length: 19 residues. The trim removed 3 bases at V and 10 bases at J, leaving 15 bases unmatched. This CDR3 is CASSFGTSGRANPLEEQFF. CDR3 DNA: TGTGCCAGCAGCTTCGGGACTAGCGGGAGGGCGAACCCCCTGGAGGAGCAGTTCTTC.

V gene TRBV11-2 combines with J gene TRBJ2-3; tentatively, D is TRBD2 (5 bases). The CDR3 loop spans 15 amino acids. Germline CDR1 is SGHAT and CDR2 is FQNNGV. The V gene lost 1 base and the J gene lost 3 bases, with 11 bases spanning the gap. The CDR3 reads CASSLGWPGTDTQYF. Written as DNA, the CDR3 is TGTGCCAGCAGCTTAGGTTGGCCGGGGACAGATACGCAGTATTTT.

This chain connects TRBV13 to TRBJ2-1; 11 bases are a match to TRBD2. Germline V gene lookup returns CDR1 PRHDT and CDR2 FYEKMQ (reference sequence). Trimming removed 3 bases from V and 4 bases from J; junction bases left unmatched: 2. This CDR3 region has 15 residues. The CDR3 loop is CASSFRLAGYNEQFF. Here the CDR3 DNA reads TGTGCCAGCAGCTTCAGACTAGCGGGATACAATGAGCAGTTCTTC.

The CDR3 DNA reads TGTGCCAGCATCGAGGGCCGTTCCTACGAGCAGTACTTC. Encoded protein: CASIEGRSYEQYF. The rearrangement joins TRBV28 to TRBJ2-7, with D perhaps matching TRBD2 (5 bases). This CDR3 has 13 residues. Germline CDR1 MDHEN, CDR2 SYDVKM. Trimming cost V 7 bases and J 1 base, with 11 bases left between them.